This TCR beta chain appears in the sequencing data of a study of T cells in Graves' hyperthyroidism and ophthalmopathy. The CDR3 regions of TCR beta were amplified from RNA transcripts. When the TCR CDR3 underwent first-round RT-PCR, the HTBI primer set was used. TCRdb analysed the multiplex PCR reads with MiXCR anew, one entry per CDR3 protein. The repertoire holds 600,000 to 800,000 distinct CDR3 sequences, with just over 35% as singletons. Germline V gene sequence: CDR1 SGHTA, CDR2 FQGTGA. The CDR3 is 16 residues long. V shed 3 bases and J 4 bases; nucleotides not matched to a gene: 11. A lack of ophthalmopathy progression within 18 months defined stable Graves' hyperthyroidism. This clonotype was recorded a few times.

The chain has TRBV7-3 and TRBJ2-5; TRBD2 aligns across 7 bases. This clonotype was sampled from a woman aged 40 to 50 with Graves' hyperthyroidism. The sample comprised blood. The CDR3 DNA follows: TGTGCCAGCAGCTTGGCGGGACTATGGCAGGGAGAGACCCAGTACTTC. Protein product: CASSLAGLWQGETQYF.